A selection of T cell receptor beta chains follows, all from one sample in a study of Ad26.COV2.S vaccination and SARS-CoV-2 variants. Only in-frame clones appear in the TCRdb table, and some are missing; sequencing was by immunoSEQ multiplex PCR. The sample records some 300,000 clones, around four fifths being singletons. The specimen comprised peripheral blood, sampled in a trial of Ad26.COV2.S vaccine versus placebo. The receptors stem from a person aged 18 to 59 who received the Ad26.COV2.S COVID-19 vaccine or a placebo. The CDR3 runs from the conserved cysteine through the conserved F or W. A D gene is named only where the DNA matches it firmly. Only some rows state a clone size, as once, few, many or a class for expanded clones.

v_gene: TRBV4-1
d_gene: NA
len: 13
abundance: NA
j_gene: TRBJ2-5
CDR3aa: CASSQWRGETQYF
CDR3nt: TGCGCCAGCAGCCAATGGAGGGGCGAGACCCAGTACTTC

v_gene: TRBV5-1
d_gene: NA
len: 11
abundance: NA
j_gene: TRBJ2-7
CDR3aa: CASSDTYEQYF
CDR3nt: TGCGCCAGCAGCGACACCTACGAGCAGTACTTC

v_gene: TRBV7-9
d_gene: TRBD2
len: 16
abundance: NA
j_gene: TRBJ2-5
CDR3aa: CASSSGLAGVQETQYF
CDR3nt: TGTGCCAGCAGCTCCGGACTAGCGGGCGTACAAGAGACCCAGTACTTC

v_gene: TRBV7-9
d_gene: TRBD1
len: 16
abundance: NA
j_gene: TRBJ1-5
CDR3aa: CASSLGTGLSNQPQHF
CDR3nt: TGTGCCAGCAGCTTAGGGACAGGCCTATCTAATCAGCCCCAGCATTTT

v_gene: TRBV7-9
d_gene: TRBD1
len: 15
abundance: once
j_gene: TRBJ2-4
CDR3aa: CASSSHRTGTDIQYF
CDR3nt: TGTGCCAGCAGCTCCCACCGGACAGGGACGGACATTCAGTACTTC

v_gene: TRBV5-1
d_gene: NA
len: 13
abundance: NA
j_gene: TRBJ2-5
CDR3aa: CASSLSPGGTQYF
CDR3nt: TGCGCCAGCAGCTTGTCCCCCGGGGGGACCCAGTACTTC

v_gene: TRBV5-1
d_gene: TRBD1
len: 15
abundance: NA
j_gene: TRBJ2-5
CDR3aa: CASSVPGQGSETQYF
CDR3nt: TGCGCCAGCAGCGTACCGGGACAGGGGTCAGAGACCCAGTACTTC

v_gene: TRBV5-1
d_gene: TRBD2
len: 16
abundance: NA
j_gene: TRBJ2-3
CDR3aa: CASSWGTSGGTDTQYF
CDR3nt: TGCGCCAGCAGCTGGGGGACTAGCGGGGGTACAGATACGCAGTATTTT

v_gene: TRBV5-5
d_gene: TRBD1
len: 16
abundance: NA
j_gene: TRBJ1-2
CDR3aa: CASSFARGRTGNGYTF
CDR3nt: TGTGCCAGCAGCTTCGCCAGGGGGCGAACAGGAAATGGCTACACCTTC

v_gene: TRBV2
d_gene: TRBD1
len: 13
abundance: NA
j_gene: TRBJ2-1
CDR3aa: CASRIDREYEQFF
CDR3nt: TGTGCCAGCAGGATCGACAGGGAGTATGAGCAGTTCTTC

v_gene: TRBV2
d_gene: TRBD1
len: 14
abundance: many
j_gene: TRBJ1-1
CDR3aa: CASSLTGPFTEAFF
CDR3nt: TGTGCCAGCAGCTTGACAGGGCCATTCACTGAAGCTTTCTTT

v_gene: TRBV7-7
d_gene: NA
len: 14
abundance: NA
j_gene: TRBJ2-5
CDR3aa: CASSKGGKGETQYF
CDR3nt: TGTGCTAGCTCTAAGGGGGGGAAAGGAGAGACCCAGTACTTC

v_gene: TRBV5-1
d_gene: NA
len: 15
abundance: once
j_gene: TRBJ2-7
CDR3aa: CASSLVQGTSYEQYF
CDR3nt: TGCGCCAGCAGCTTGGTCCAGGGTACATCCTACGAGCAGTACTTC

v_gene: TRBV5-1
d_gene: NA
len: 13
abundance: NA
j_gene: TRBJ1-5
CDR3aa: CASSLVGDQPQHF
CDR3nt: TGCGCCAGCAGCTTGGTTGGGGATCAGCCCCAGCATTTT

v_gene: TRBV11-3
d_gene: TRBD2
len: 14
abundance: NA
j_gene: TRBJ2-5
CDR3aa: CASSSAGGQEAQYF
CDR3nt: TGTGCCAGCAGCTCAGCGGGGGGGCAAGAGGCCCAGTACTTC

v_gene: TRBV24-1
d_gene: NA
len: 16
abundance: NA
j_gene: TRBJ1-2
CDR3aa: CATSVQEQFPPYGYTF
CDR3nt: TGTGCCACCAGTGTTCAGGAACAATTTCCCCCCTATGGCTACACCTTC

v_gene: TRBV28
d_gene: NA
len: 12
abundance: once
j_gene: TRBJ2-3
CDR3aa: CASSPYTDTQYF
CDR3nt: TGTGCCAGCAGTCCCTACACAGATACGCAGTATTTT

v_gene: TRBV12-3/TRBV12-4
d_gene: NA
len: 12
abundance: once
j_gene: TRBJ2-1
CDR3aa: CASSLAGLRPFF
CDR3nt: TGTGCCAGCAGTTTAGCGGGTTTGAGGCCGTTCTTC

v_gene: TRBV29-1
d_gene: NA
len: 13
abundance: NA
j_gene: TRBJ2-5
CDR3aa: CSAPGTTQETQYF
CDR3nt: TGCAGCGCTCCCGGGACAACCCAAGAGACCCAGTACTTC

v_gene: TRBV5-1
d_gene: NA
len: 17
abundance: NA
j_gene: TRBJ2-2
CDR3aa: CASSLYGSWGNTGELFF
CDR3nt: TGCGCCAGCAGCTTGTACGGCAGCTGGGGGAACACCGGGGAGCTGTTTTTT

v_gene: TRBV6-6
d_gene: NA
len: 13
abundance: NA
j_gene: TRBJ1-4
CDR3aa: CASSLRQAEKLFF
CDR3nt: TGTGCCAGCAGCCTTAGACAGGCTGAAAAACTGTTTTTT

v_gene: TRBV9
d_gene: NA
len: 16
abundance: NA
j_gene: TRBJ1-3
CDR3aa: CASSVGEARSGNTIYF
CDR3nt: TGTGCCAGCAGCGTAGGTGAAGCGCGCTCTGGAAACACCATATATTTT

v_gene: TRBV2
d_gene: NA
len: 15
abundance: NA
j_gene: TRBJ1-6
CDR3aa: CASSYDRTVNSPLHF
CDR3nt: TGTGCCAGCAGTTATGACCGGACAGTTAATTCACCCCTCCACTTT

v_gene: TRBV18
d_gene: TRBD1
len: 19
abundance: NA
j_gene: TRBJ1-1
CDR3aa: CASSPRIRQGDGTNTEAFF
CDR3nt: TGTGCCAGCTCACCACGTATCAGACAGGGGGATGGGACGAACACTGAAGCTTTCTTT

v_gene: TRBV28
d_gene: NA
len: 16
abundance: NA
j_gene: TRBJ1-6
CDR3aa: CASSPDLAGDNSPLHF
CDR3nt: TGTGCCAGCAGCCCGGACCTGGCAGGGGATAATTCACCCCTCCACTTT

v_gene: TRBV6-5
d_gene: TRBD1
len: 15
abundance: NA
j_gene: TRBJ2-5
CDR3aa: CASSYYRGRSETQYF
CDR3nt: TGTGCCAGCAGTTACTACAGGGGCCGGTCAGAGACCCAGTACTTC

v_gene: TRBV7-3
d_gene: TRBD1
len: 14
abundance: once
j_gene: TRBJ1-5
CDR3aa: CASRWTGSNQPQHF
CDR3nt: TGTGCCAGCAGATGGACAGGGAGCAATCAGCCCCAGCATTTT

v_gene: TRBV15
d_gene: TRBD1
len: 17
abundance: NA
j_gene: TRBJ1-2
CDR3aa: CATSSPLGTGGPYGYTF
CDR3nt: TGTGCCACCAGCTCACCCCTTGGGACAGGGGGACCCTATGGCTACACCTTC

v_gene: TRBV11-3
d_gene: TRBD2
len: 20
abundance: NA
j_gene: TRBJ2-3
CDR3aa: CASSFWGLAGPTGGTDTQYF
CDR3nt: TGTGCCAGCAGCTTTTGGGGACTAGCGGGGCCCACAGGCGGCACAGATACGCAGTATTTT

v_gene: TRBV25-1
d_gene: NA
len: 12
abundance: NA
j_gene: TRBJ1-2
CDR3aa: CASSEGNGGYTF
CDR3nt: TGTGCCAGCAGTGAGGGTAATGGTGGCTACACCTTC